Below, 18 T cell receptor beta chains from the same sample are listed, as sequenced in a study of T cell responses to AZD1222 COVID-19 vaccine (dated by TCRdb to the early 2020s). Receptor libraries were prepared by the immunoSEQ multiplex PCR assay. The immuneACCESS repertoire file appears here via TCRdb, limited to in-frame rearrangements. These files lack a portion of the clones; in checked studies, under half of the deficit traces to unresolved V genes, and the cause of the others is not known. The sample data list fewer than 150,000 clones, and 88% of these were observed just once. The ten largest clones represent roughly 4% of the sample. The sample's time point label, in plain terms: about 28 days (+/-7) after the second vaccine dose. Sequencing used peripheral blood, obtained 28 days after the second AZD1222 dose. The receptor source for this set is an adult who received the AZD1222 COVID-19 vaccine.

This chain joins TRBV7-2 and TRBJ2-7; TRBD1 agrees at 8 bases. Germline V lookup: CDR1 SGHTA, CDR2 FQGNSA. Trimming cost V 6 bases and J 3 bases; bases outside gene matches: 4. This CDR3 is built from 13 residues. The CDR3 region is CASSHDRGYEQYF. The CDR3 nucleotides read TGTGCCAGCAGTCACGACAGGGGCTACGAGCAGTACTTC.

The V call is TRBV27, the J call TRBJ2-1; D uncertain. Germline CDR1 reads MNHEY; CDR2 reads SMNVEV (reference sequence). The CDR3 extends over 16 amino acids. The V and J ends lost 2 bases and 0 bases respectively, with 11 bases between them. Written as DNA, the CDR3 is TGTGCCAGCAGTTTAGCCGGTCCTTTCTCCTACAATGAGCAGTTCTTC. Its protein is CASSLAGPFSYNEQFF.

V and J are TRBV7-9 and TRBJ1-1; no definite D call. The CDR3 totals 13 residues. CDR1 and CDR2 (germline): SEHNR, FQNEAQ (reference sequence). Trimming removed 1 base at V and 1 base at J, with 4 bases between. The CDR3 spells CASSLEGNTEAFF. The CDR3 coding sequence is TGTGCCAGCAGCTTAGAAGGGAACACTGAAGCTTTCTTT.

This clone was picked up one time. This chain links TRBV7-9 with TRBJ2-3, with a possible D match to TRBD2 (6 bases). From germline, CDR1 is SEHNR and CDR2 FQNEAQ (reference sequence). The CDR3 extends over 16 amino acids. Trimming took off 0 bases at V and 5 bases at J, with 15 bases between the two ends. The CDR3 DNA is TGTGCCAGCAGCTTAGCGGGTACTAGCTCAGGAGATACGCAGTATTTT. Translated: CASSLAGTSSGDTQYF.

J is TRBJ1-1 and V is TRBV27; D is undetermined. The CDR3 consists of 15 residues. CDR1 is MNHEY and CDR2 is SMNVEV in the germline V gene (reference sequence). The germline V and J ends were trimmed by 2 bases and 0 bases, with 10 bases remaining between them. This CDR3 is CASSLMGSLNTEAFF. In nucleotides, the CDR3 is TGTGCCAGCAGTTTAATGGGGAGCTTGAACACTGAAGCTTTCTTT.

The V gene is TRBV5-1, the J gene TRBJ2-1; 13 bases are a match to TRBD2. Germline V gives CDR1 SGHRS, CDR2 YFSETQ. After removal of 3 bases from V and 7 bases from J, the junction contained 10 bases not matched to a gene. The CDR3 covers 17 residues. This CDR3 is CASSYPRGLAGSNEQFF. Here the CDR3 DNA reads TGCGCCAGCAGCTATCCCCGGGGACTAGCGGGGTCAAATGAGCAGTTCTTC.

The chain employs TRBV28 and TRBJ1-3; D possibly corresponds to TRBD1 (6 bases). Trimming removed 7 bases from V and 4 bases from J, with 14 bases in between. CDR1 MDHEN and CDR2 SYDVKM come from the germline V gene. The CDR3 has 14 amino acids. In DNA form, the CDR3 reads TGTGCCAGCACCCCGACAGGCAGAGGAAACACCATATATTTT. It yields the protein CASTPTGRGNTIYF.

The rearrangement uses TRBV27 and TRBJ2-3; 10 bases agree with TRBD2. The CDR3 length is 14 residues. Trimming at V came to 7 bases and at J to 3 bases, leaving 4 bases not matched to a gene. CDR1 MNHEY and CDR2 SMNVEV come from the germline V gene (reference sequence). CDR3 loop: CASTSSGGTDTQYF. The CDR3 region has the DNA TGTGCCAGCACCTCTAGCGGGGGAACAGATACGCAGTATTTT.

The table lists this clone with a count of one. V is TRBV9 and J is TRBJ1-2, with TRBD1 as a possible D gene (6 bases). There are 14 residues in the CDR3. V was cut by 0 bases and J by 6 bases, with 12 bases left in between. Germline V gene sequence: CDR1 SGDLS, CDR2 YYNGEE. In nucleotides, the CDR3 is TGTGCCAGCAGCGTAGGGTGGGGGCAAGATGGCTACACCTTC. It codes for CASSVGWGQDGYTF.

In this sample, this clone turned up once. J is TRBJ1-5 and V is TRBV12-5, with D unclear. V lost 1 base, J lost 0 bases, and 4 bases lay in between. The CDR3 consists of 14 residues. Germline values: CDR1 LGHNT, CDR2 FRNRAP. CDR3 protein: CASGLAASNQPQHF. CDR3 DNA sequence: TGTGCTAGTGGTTTGGCGGCTAGCAATCAGCCCCAGCATTTT.

This clone was seen once. The chain carries TRBV18 and TRBJ1-1; TRBD1 aligns across 7 bases. V gave up 3 bases and J gave up 10 bases; unmatched junction bases: 26. This CDR3 is 19 amino acids long. Germline V gene sequence: CDR1 KGHSH, CDR2 LQKENI. The CDR3 coding sequence is TGTGCCAGCTCACCCGCCCCCACCGACAGGGTAGGGGCTGCCTTTCGAGCTTTCTTT. Protein sequence: CASSPAPTDRVGAAFRAFF.

J is TRBJ2-7 and V is TRBV27; D is unresolved. V was pared by 3 bases and J by 6 bases, with 9 bases between. CDR1 MNHEY and CDR2 SMNVEV come from the germline V gene (reference sequence). This CDR3 contains 12 residues. This CDR3 is CASSFRNSEQYF. In DNA form, the CDR3 reads TGTGCCAGCAGTTTTCGCAACTCCGAGCAGTACTTC.

This clone was seen only once. The rearrangement joins TRBV24-1 to TRBJ2-3; 7 bases match TRBD1. V trimming: 0 bases; J trimming: 5 bases; junction bases outside the gene matches: 1. The CDR3 totals 14 residues. The germline CDR1 and CDR2 sequences are KGHDR and SFDVKD. Written as DNA, the CDR3 is TGTGCCACCAGTGATTTGACAGGGGAAGATACGCAGTATTTT. The encoded protein is CATSDLTGEDTQYF.

This chain links TRBV6-1 with TRBJ1-2; weak D call: TRBD1 (5 bases). CDR3 length: 15 residues. In germline, CDR1 is MNHNS, CDR2 SASEGT. V was clipped by 2 bases and J by 3 bases, with 13 bases between them. CDR3 loop: CASSELRGADYGYTF. The CDR3 DNA is TGTGCCAGCAGTGAACTACGGGGCGCGGACTATGGCTACACCTTC.

V usage is TRBV10-1 and J usage is TRBJ1-1; the match to TRBD1 covers 10 bases. This CDR3 has 17 residues. The germline V gene has CDR1 WNHNN and CDR2 SYGVQD (reference sequence). J gave up 0 bases and V 6 bases, and 10 bases lay outside the gene matches. The CDR3 nucleotides are TGCGCCAGCAGGCTTAGGGACAGGGGCAATTTGAACACTGAAGCTTTCTTT. Translated: CASRLRDRGNLNTEAFF.

The chain uses TRBV11-2 and TRBJ1-2, with D hard to call. This CDR3 comprises 15 residues. Germline V gene data show CDR1 as SGHAT and CDR2 as FQNNGV. V gave up 0 bases and J gave up 0 bases, with 8 bases separating them. CDR3 DNA sequence: TGTGCCAGCAGCTTAGATCCTTCCGCTAACTATGGCTACACCTTC. Translated, it gives CASSLDPSANYGYTF.

The chain combines TRBV4-1 with TRBJ1-5; 7 bases map to TRBD1. V was pared by 4 bases and J by 4 bases, with 7 bases of the junction left unmatched. Germline V gene sequence: CDR1 MGHRA, CDR2 YSYEKL. CDR3 size: 15 residues. The DNA of the CDR3 is TGCGCCAGCAGCCGCGCCGGGACAGATAATCAGCCCCAGCATTTT. Protein sequence: CASSRAGTDNQPQHF.

CDR3 DNA sequence: TGTGCCAGCAGCCCGGGACAGGGGGCTTCACCCCTCCACTTT. Translated, it gives CASSPGQGASPLHF. The chain is built from TRBV6-4 and TRBJ1-6, with 12 bases identical to TRBD1. The CDR3 consists of 14 residues. V lost 6 bases, J lost 9 bases, and 3 bases stayed unmatched. In germline, CDR1 is MRHNA, CDR2 SNTAGT.